This TCR beta chain was sequenced during a study of T-cell memory formation after mild COVID-19. The wider study: The two donors had largely donor-specific TCR clusters.

TCRdb ran MiXCR on the 5' RACE reads and lists one entry per CDR3 protein. The table lists 350,000 or so distinct CDR3 sequences, more than 20% of them singletons. This clonotype was observed a few times. After removal of 1 base from V and 4 bases from J, the junction contained 5 bases not matched to a gene. This CDR3 is built from 16 residues. Looked up from germline, CDR1 is SGHTA and CDR2 is FQGNSA. This sequence was found in a man between 18 and 35 years old who had mild COVID-19 (a few samples of this study predate the infection). Cell type and time point are not known. The chain has TRBV7-2 and TRBJ2-3; TRBD1 agrees at 10 bases. The material sequenced was PBMCs or a T cell subset sorted from them (not recorded which). CDR3 nucleotides: TGTGCCAGCAGCTTAGGAGGGACAGGGGTGTCAGATACGCAGTATTTT. Amino acids: CASSLGGTGVSDTQYF.